The 18 T cell receptor beta chains in this list originate from one sample, sequenced in a study of cytomegalovirus exposure and HLA in healthy donors. Primers for the PCR totalled 60 Vbeta and 13 Jbeta. The table came from immunoSEQ multiplex PCR; TCRdb's copy has only in-frame clones and leaves some out. The table includes 150,000 to 200,000 clones, around 90% detected once. Input material: PBMCs. These receptors were obtained from a woman aged 18-29 years in good health and CMV-seronegative.

The chain recombines TRBV5-5 with TRBJ2-7; D not resolved. The germline V gene encodes CDR1 SGHKS and CDR2 YYEKEE (reference sequence). V was shortened by 3 bases and J by 2 bases, with 12 bases between the two germline ends. This CDR3 has 14 amino acids. The CDR3 bases are TGTGCCAGCAGCTATCCGAGCTCCCCCTACGAGCAGTACTTC. This gives the protein CASSYPSSPYEQYF.

Remarks on this clone: The same CDR3 also results from other DNA sequences found in this sample. The V gene is TRBV15, the J gene TRBJ2-3; 10 bases align to TRBD2. CDR1 is LNHNV and CDR2 is YYDKDF in the germline V gene (reference sequence). The CDR3 loop spans 15 amino acids. V gave up 2 bases and J gave up 3 bases; unmatched junction bases: 2. The CDR3 protein is CATSRLAGETDTQYF. Written as DNA, the CDR3 is TGTGCCACCAGCAGACTAGCGGGAGAAACAGATACGCAGTATTTT.

This chain uses TRBV7-9 with TRBJ1-2; D is perhaps TRBD1 (6 bases). Trimming took off 8 bases at V and 3 bases at J, with 10 bases between the two ends. The CDR3 sequence is 12 residues long. Germline CDR1 and CDR2: SEHNR and FQNEAQ (reference sequence). As DNA, the CDR3 is TGTGCCAGCCGTCAGGGGCACTATGGCTACACCTTC. Residues: CASRQGHYGYTF.

The V call is TRBV15, the J call TRBJ2-2; 9 bases line up with TRBD2. Germline V gene data show CDR1 as LNHNV and CDR2 as YYDKDF (reference sequence). The CDR3 consists of 16 residues. V was pared by 1 base and J by 2 bases, with 2 bases of the junction left unmatched. CDR3 DNA sequence: TGTGCCACCAGCAGAGCGACTAGCGGAAACACCGGGGAGCTGTTTTTT. This sequence encodes CATSRATSGNTGELFF.

V usage is TRBV6-5 and J usage is TRBJ2-7; 8 positions agree with TRBD1. CDR1 and CDR2 from the germline V gene are MNHEY and SVGAGI. The CDR3 is 15 residues long. V was clipped by 8 bases and J by 8 bases; unmatched bases: 17. The CDR3 bases are TGTGCCAGCGGGGCCGGCTTGGACAGGGTTACGAAGCAGTACTTC. It translates to CASGAGLDRVTKQYF.

The sample holds one count of this clone. This chain uses TRBV9 with TRBJ2-2; 16 bases map to TRBD2. The V segment lost 0 bases and the J segment 2 bases; nucleotides outside the gene matches: 7. The V gene's germline CDR1 is SGDLS and CDR2 YYNGEE. The CDR3 has 20 residues. CDR3 protein: CASSVGGLAGGELNTGELFF. The CDR3 DNA follows: TGTGCCAGCAGCGTAGGGGGACTAGCGGGAGGGGAACTAAACACCGGGGAGCTGTTTTTT.

This clone was picked up a small number of times. The V gene is TRBV7-9, the J gene TRBJ1-1; possible D gene TRBD1, 5 bases. Germline assignment: CDR1 SEHNR and CDR2 FQNEAQ (reference sequence). The CDR3 sequence is 15 residues long. Trimming left V 5 bases short and J 11 bases short, with 24 bases between. DNA of the CDR3: TGTGCCAGCAGCGAGTTGATCGGGGGTGGGGGACGGGCTTTCTTT. It specifies CASSELIGGGGRAFF.

This chain uses TRBV9 with TRBJ2-7; 11 bases line up with TRBD2. The CDR3 runs to 14 residues. J was trimmed by 5 bases and V by 0 bases; bases with no gene match: 1. Per the germline V gene, CDR1 is SGDLS and CDR2 is YYNGEE. The CDR3 here is CASSVGLAGHEQYF. The DNA for the CDR3 is TGTGCCAGCAGCGTAGGACTAGCGGGACACGAGCAGTACTTC.

The gene calls are TRBV4-2 and TRBJ2-1; TRBD2 agrees at 11 bases. Losses at the gene ends were 10 bases for V and 8 bases for J; bases not matched to a gene: 10. CDR1 LGHNA and CDR2 YNFKEQ come from the germline V gene. The CDR3 consists of 14 residues. CDR3 in amino acids: CATAIAGGWDEQFF. In nucleotides, the CDR3 is TGTGCCACCGCAATAGCGGGGGGGTGGGATGAGCAGTTCTTC.

The V call is TRBV30, the J call TRBJ2-1, with 7 bases fitting TRBD2. V lost 0 bases, J lost 5 bases, and 7 bases stayed unmatched. Looked up from germline, CDR1 is GTSNPN and CDR2 is SVGIG (reference sequence). This CDR3 has 15 residues. The CDR3 sequence: CAWSVGQGGHNEQFF. The DNA for the CDR3 is TGTGCCTGGAGTGTAGGGCAGGGAGGGCACAATGAGCAGTTCTTC. Full variable domain (remainder filled in from reference TRBV30 and TRBJ2-1): SQTIHQWPATLVQPVGSPLSLECTVEGTSNPNLYWYRQAAGRGLQLLFYSVGIGQISSEVPQNLSASRPQDRQFILSSKKLLLSDSGFYLCAWSVGQGGHNEQFFGPGTRLTVL.

This sequence joins TRBV2 and TRBJ2-5; TRBD2 matches 9 bases. Germline V lookup: CDR1 SNHLY, CDR2 FYNNEI. The CDR3 has 16 amino acids. The J segment lost 3 bases and the V segment lost 7 bases, leaving 12 bases of the junction unmatched. DNA for the CDR3: TGTGCCAGCACCGGGGGGGATAGCGGGAGCGAAGAGACCCAGTACTTC. It is translated as CASTGGDSGSEETQYF.

The CDR3 sequence: CASSLVSRVGTEAFF. The CDR3 coding sequence is TGTGCCAGCAGCTTGGTTAGCAGGGTCGGGACTGAAGCTTTCTTT. This chain connects TRBV5-8 to TRBJ1-1, with a weak D call TRBD1 (5 bases). This CDR3 spans 15 amino acids. V lost 0 bases, J lost 5 bases, and 14 bases lay in between. Looked up from germline, CDR1 is SGHTS and CDR2 is YDEGEE.

The chain links TRBV5-6 to TRBJ1-2; perhaps TRBD1 as D (5 bases). Germline CDR1 and CDR2: SGHDT and YYEEEE. The CDR3 contains 15 residues. Trimming stripped 4 bases from V and 3 bases from J, with 16 bases between. DNA of the CDR3: TGTGCCAGCAGCCCCACTGTGACAGCTTACTATGGCTACACCTTC. Translation: CASSPTVTAYYGYTF.

This chain uses TRBV6-5 with TRBJ2-3, with D possibly being TRBD1 (5 bases). Trimming took off 5 bases at V and 2 bases at J, with 11 bases between the two ends. CDR1 and CDR2 from the germline V gene are MNHEY and SVGAGI. The CDR3 has 14 residues. Here the CDR3 reads CASSPRAPTDTQYF. CDR3 nucleotide sequence: TGTGCCAGCAGTCCCAGGGCCCCCACAGATACGCAGTATTTT.

The J gene is TRBJ2-7, the V gene TRBV6-1; D is perhaps TRBD1 (5 bases). The CDR3 consists of 12 residues. The V gene's germline CDR1 is MNHNS and CDR2 SASEGT. Trimming shortened V by 6 bases and J by 2 bases, and 8 bases separated the two germline ends. DNA of the CDR3: TGTGCCAGCAGGACAGCTACCTACGAGCAGTACTTC. Translating it yields CASRTATYEQYF.

This clone was recorded a few times. V is TRBV27 and J is TRBJ1-4; 9 bases map to TRBD1. The CDR3 length is 15 residues. Germline CDR1 is MNHEY and CDR2 is SMNVEV (reference sequence). V shed 5 bases, J shed 7 bases, and the junction held 8 bases outside the gene matches. The CDR3 DNA follows: TGTGCCAGCAGTCCCCTACAGGGGGCGCCTGAAAAACTGTTTTTT. Protein: CASSPLQGAPEKLFF.

The gene calls are TRBV18 and TRBJ2-3; 7 bases align to TRBD2. With V trimmed by 1 base and J by 6 bases, 7 bases remained unmatched. Germline assignment: CDR1 KGHSH and CDR2 LQKENI. The CDR3 has 15 residues. CDR3 residues: CASSPRTSLGDTQYF. DNA of the CDR3: TGTGCCAGCTCACCACGGACTAGTCTGGGGGATACGCAGTATTTT.

The J gene is TRBJ1-2, the V gene TRBV28, with TRBD1 matching over 8 bases. Germline lookup yields CDR1 MDHEN and CDR2 SYDVKM. The CDR3 length is 14 residues. J was trimmed by 8 bases and V by 3 bases; bases with no gene match: 8. DNA of the CDR3: TGTGCCAGCAGTTTTCCTCAGGGGGCTGGCGGCTACACCTTC. Its protein product is CASSFPQGAGGYTF.